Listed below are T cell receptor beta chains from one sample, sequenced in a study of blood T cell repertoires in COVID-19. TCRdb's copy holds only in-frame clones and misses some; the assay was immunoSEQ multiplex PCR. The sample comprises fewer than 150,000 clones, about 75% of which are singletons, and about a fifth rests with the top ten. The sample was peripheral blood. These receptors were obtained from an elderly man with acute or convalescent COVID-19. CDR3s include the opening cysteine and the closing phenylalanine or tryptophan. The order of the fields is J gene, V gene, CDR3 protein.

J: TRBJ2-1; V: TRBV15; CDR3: CATAGQGSAEQFF
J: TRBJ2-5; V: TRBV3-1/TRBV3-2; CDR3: CASSSRDRILSGETQYF
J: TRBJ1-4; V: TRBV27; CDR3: CASSLLGAGGNEKLFF
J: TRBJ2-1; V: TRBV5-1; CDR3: CASSLGGQGENEQFF
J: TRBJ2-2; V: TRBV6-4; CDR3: CASSDSGQPKYTGELFF
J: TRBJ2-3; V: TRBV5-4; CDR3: CASSPGTGTDTQYF
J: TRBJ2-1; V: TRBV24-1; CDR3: CATSDLTTGKQFF
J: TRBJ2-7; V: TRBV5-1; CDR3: CASSFITGEGYEQYF
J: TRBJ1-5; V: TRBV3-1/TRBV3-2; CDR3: CASSQGTGNQPQHF
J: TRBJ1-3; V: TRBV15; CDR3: CATSRDVRGSGNTIYF
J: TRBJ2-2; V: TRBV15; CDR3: CATSPQDRGGELFF
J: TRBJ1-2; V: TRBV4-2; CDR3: CASSQDPAQPGGYTF
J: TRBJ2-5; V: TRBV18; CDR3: CASSPSGRLAGFQETQYF
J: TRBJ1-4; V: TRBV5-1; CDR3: CASSLLSNRAKLFF
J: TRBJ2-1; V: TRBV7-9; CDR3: CASSLARTGGIWEQFF
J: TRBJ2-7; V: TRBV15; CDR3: CATSRGGTGLYEQYF
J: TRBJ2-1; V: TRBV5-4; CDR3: CASSLGQGVNEQFF
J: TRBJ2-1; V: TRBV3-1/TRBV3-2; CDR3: CASSQGFGGSSYNEQFF
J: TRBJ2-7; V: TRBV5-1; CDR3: CASSYLAGSTYEQYF
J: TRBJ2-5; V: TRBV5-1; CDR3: CASSWTSGETQYF
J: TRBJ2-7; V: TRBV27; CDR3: CASSWGQGGEQYF
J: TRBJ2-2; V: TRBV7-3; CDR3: CASSPPGTGELFF
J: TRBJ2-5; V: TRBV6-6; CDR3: CASCLAGLQETQYF
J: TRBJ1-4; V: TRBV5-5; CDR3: CASSLVRAGGKLFF
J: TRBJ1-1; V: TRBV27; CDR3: CASSLRGTEAFF
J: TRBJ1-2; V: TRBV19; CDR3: CASSSTGAVYGYTF
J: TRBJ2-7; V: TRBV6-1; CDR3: CASSEDWTAYEQYF
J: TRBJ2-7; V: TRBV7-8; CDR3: CASSPGAYEQYF
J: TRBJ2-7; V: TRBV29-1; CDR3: CSVARAGTGVEEQYF
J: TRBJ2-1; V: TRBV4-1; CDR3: CASSQPGTGVNEQFF
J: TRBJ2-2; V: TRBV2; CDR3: CASSEALTVDGELFF
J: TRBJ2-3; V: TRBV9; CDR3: CASSGSAGLARYF
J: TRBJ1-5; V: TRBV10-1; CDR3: CASKRRVWNQPQHF
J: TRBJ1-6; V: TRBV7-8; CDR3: CASSLAGGKGSPLHF
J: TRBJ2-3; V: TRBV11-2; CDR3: CASSLDRWTLSTDTQYF
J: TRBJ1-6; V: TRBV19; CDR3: CASTPGQGSYSPLHF
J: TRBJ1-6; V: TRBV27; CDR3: CASSLRQGINSPLHF
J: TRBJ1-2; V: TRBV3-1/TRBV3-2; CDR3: CASSQDLRQTYRPARTKKTYGYTF
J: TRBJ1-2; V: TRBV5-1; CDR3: CASSSDRLGLLNYGYTF
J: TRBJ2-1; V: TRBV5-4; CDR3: CASSLKRGAGNEQFF
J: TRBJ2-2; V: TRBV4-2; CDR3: CASSPPVNTGELFF
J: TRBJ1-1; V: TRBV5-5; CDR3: CASSPIDRGNTEAFF
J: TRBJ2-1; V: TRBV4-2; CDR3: CASSQEELVYNEQFF
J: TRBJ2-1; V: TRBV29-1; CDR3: CSVARDSRSGEQFF
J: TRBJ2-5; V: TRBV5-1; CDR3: CASSTGVQETQYF
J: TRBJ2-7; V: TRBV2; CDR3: CASSDEVAGTHEQYF
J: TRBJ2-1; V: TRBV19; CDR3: CASSIDRAGGRNEQFF
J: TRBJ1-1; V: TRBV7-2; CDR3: CASSLARGNTEAFF
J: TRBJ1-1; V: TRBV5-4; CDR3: CATANRQGQNTEAFF
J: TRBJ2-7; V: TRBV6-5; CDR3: CASRPGQGGYEQYF
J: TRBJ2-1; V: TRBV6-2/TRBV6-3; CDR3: CASSYSAKKRSYNEQFF
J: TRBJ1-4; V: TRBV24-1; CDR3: CATSDSRDTPEKLFF
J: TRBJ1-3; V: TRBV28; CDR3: CASSRPPGEDTIYF
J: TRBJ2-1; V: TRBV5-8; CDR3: CASSLGLGQGAYNEQFF
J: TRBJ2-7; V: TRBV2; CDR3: CASRTSGFYEQYF
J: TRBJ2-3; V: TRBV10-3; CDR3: CAISGQGSTDTQYF
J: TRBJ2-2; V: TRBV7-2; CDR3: CASSRRQGDGTGELFF
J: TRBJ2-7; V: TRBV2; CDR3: CASNRDNINEQYF